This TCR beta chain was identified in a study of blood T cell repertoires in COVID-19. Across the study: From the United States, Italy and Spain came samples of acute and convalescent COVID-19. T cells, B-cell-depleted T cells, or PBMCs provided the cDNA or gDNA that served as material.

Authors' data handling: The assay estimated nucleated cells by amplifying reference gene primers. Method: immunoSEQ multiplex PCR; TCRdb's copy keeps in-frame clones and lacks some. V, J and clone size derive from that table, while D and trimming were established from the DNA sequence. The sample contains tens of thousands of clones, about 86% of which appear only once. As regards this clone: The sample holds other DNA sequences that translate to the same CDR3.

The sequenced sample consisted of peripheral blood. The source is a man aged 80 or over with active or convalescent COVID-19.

The CDR3 loop is CASSLLAGGYNEQFF. CDR3 DNA: TGTGCCAGCAGCTTACTAGCGGGAGGATACAATGAGCAGTTCTTC. The rearrangement joins TRBV7-9 to TRBJ2-1; 11 nucleotides align to TRBD2. CDR3 length equals 15 residues. Trimming at V came to 2 bases and at J to 4 bases, leaving 1 base not matched to a gene. Germline loops: CDR1 SEHNR, CDR2 FQNEAQ (reference sequence). The complete variable domain, with remaining parts taken from reference TRBV7-9 and TRBJ2-1, reads DTGVSQNPRHKITKRGQNVTFRCDPISEHNRLYWYRQTLGQGPEFLTYFQNEAQLEKSRLLSDRFSAERPKGSFSTLEIQRTEQGDSAMYLCASSLLAGGYNEQFFGPGTRLTVL.